This T cell receptor beta chain is drawn from a study of T cell repertoires in cytomegalovirus infection. Study summary: Public TCR beta signatures provided an indication of both CMV infection and a matching HLA type.

General study findings and limits: Accumulated public TCR beta family frequency recognized individuals carrying CMV together with the relevant HLA. CMV-specific TCR beta clonotypes restricted by HLA-C dominated the ex vivo response.

For this clonotype: Antigen: not known.

Between the trimmed V and J ends, which lost 2 bases and 0 bases, there was a span of 2 bases. The CDR3 consists of 14 residues. TCRdb analysed the reads with MiXCR anew, one entry per CDR3 protein. The sample consists of over 150,000 distinct CDR3 sequences, approximately 17% of them appearing once. The chain is built from TRBV12-3 or TRBV12-4 and TRBJ1-6; D remains unclear. Sequencing was done on a sample of CD8+ T cells from PBMCs. This TCR was sampled from a human donor in good health (CMV status not recorded). Some clones in this sample may be carry-over from other donors' samples. The CDR3 DNA reads TGTGCCAGCAGTTTAAGCTCCTATAATTCACCCCTCCACTTT. It yields the protein CASSLSSYNSPLHF.